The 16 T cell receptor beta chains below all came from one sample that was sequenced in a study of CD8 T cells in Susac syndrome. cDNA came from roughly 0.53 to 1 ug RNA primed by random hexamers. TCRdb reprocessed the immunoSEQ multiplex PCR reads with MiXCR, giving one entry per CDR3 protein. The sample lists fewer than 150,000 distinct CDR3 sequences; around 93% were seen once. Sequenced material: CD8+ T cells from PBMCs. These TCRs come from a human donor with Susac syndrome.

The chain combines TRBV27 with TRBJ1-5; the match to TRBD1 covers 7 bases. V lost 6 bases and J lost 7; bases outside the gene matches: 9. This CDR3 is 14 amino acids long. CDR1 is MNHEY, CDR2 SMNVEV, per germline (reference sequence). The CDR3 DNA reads TGTGCCAGCAGCCCCGACAGGGACGGGCAGCCCCAGCATTTT. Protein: CASSPDRDGQPQHF.

CDR3 nucleotides: TGTGCCAGCAGTCCCCCTGGTAGCAATGAGCAGTTCTTC. Translated, it gives CASSPPGSNEQFF. V is TRBV12-3 or TRBV12-4 and J is TRBJ2-1; D is uncertain. This CDR3 comprises 13 residues. The V end lost 5 bases, the J end lost 6 bases, and 11 bases lay between the germline ends.

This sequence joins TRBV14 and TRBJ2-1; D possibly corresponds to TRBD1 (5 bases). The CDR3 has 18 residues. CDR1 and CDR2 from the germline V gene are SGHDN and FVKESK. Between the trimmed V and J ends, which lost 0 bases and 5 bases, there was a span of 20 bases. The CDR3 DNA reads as TGTGCCAGCAGCCAAGATTCTGACAGAGCCAGCGAAAACAATGAGCAGTTCTTC. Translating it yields CASSQDSDRASENNEQFF.

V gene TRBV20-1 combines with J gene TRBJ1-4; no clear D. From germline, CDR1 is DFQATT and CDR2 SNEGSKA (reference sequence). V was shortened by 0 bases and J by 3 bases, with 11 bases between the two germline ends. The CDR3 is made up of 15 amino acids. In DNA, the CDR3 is TGCAGTGCTAGAGATCTGGCCAGGTCTAATGAAAAACTGTTTTTT. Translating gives CSARDLARSNEKLFF.

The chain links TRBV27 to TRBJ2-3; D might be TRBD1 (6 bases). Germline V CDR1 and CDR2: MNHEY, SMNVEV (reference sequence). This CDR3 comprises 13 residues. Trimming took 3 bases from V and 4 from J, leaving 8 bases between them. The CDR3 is CASSLDSSDTQYF. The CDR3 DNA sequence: TGTGCCAGCAGTTTGGACAGCTCAGATACGCAGTATTTT.

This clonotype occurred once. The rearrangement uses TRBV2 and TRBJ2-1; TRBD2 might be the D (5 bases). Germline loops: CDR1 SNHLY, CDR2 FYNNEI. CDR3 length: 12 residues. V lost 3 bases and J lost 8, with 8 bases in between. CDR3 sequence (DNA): TGTGCCAGCAGTGAGTTTAGCGATGAGCAGTTCTTC. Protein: CASSEFSDEQFF.

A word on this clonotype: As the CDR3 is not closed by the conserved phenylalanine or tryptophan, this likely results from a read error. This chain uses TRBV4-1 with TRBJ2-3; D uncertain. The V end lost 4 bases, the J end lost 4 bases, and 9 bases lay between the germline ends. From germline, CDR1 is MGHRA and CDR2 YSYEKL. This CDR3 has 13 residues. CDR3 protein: CASSPLEADTQYC. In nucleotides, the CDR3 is TGCGCCAGCAGCCCCCTAGAGGCAGATACGCAGTATTGT.

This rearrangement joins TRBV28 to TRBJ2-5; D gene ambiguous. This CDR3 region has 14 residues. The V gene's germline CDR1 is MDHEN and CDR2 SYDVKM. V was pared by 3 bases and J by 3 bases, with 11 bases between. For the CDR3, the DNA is TGTGCCAGCAGTTTTAGTCTCACGGAAGAGACCCAGTACTTC. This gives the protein CASSFSLTEETQYF.

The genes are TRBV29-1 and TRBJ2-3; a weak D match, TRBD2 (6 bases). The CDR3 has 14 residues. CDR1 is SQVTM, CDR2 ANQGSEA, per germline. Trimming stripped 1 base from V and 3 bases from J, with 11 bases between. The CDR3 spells CSVEGLALTDTQYF. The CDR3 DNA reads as TGCAGCGTTGAAGGTCTAGCGTTAACAGATACGCAGTATTTT.

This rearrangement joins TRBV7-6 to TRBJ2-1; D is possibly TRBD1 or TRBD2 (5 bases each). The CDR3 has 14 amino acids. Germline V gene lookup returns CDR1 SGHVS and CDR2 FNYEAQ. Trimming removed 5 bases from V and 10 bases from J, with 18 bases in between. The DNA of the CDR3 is TGTGCCAGCAGCGCCCGGGACCCAAACAGGGAGCAGTTCTTC. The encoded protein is CASSARDPNREQFF.

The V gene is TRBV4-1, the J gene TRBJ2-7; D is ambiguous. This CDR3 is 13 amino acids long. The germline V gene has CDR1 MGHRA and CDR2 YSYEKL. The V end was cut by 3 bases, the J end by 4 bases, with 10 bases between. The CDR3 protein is CASSQGDAYEQYF. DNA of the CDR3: TGCGCCAGCAGCCAGGGTGACGCGTACGAGCAGTACTTC.

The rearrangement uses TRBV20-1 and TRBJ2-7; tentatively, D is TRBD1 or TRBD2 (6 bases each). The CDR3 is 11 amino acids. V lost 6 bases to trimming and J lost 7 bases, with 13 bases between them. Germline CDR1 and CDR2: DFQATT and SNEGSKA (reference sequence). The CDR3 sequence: CSAGGPGEQYF. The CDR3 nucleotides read TGCAGTGCCGGGGGCCCGGGGGAGCAGTACTTC.

CDR3 sequence reads: CASGGHSGRAYNEQFF. CDR3 nucleotide sequence: TGTGCCAGCGGGGGTCATAGCGGGAGGGCCTACAATGAGCAGTTCTTC. This chain links TRBV12-3 or TRBV12-4 with TRBJ2-1; 11 positions agree with TRBD2. This CDR3 has 16 amino acids. J was trimmed by 2 bases and V by 8 bases; bases with no gene match: 8.

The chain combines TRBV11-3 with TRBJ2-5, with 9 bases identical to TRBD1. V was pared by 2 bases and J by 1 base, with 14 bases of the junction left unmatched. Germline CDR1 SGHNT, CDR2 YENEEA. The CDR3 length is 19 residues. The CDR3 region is CASSLSLWGQGGPQETQYF. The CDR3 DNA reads TGTGCCAGCAGCTTATCTCTTTGGGGACAGGGTGGCCCCCAAGAGACCCAGTACTTC.

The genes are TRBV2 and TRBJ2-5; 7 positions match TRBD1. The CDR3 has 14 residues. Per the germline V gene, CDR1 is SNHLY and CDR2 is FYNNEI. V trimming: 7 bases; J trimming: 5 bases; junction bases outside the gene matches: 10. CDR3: CASMRTGGIETQYF. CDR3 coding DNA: TGTGCCAGCATGAGGACAGGTGGTATCGAGACCCAGTACTTC.

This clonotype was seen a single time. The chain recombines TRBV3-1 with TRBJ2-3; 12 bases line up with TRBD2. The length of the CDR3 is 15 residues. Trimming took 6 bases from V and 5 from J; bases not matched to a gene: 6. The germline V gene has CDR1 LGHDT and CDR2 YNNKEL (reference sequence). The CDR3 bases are TGTGCCAGCAGAGCCGGACTAGCGGGACTAGATACGCAGTATTTT. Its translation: CASRAGLAGLDTQYF.